The rows below give T cell receptor beta chains drawn from one sample of a study of CD8 T cells in ankylosing spondylitis. MiXCR, applied by TCRdb to the 5' RACE reads, yields one record per CDR3 protein. The sample comprises 100,000 to 150,000 distinct CDR3 sequences, approximately 17% of which are singletons, and 33% rests with the top ten. Sequencing was performed on blood, either unsorted or a sorted T cell fraction (not recorded which). The receptors were gathered from a male donor with ankylosing spondylitis. The CDR3 runs from the conserved cysteine through the conserved F or W. The order of the fields is J gene, D gene, CDR3 length, V gene, clone size, CDR3 DNA, CDR3 protein. A D gene is named only where the DNA matches it firmly. The size entry is marked missing in some rows and otherwise reads once, few, many or a size class.

j_call: TRBJ2-7; d_call: .; cdr3_length: 15; v_call: TRBV12-3/TRBV12-4; clone_size: many; cdr3_nt: TGTGCCAGCAGGCCTGGAGGGGGCCCAACCTACGAGCAGTACTTC; cdr3_aa: CASRPGGGPTYEQYF
j_call: TRBJ1-3; d_call: .; cdr3_length: 13; v_call: TRBV20-1; clone_size: many; cdr3_nt: TGCAGTGCAGACCGACAGGCTGGAAACACCATATATTTT; cdr3_aa: CSADRQAGNTIYF
j_call: TRBJ2-1; d_call: TRBD2; cdr3_length: 16; v_call: TRBV20-1; clone_size: few; cdr3_nt: TGCAGTGCTAGAGACCTAGCGGGAGGGGATGGCAATGAGCAGTTCTTC; cdr3_aa: CSARDLAGGDGNEQFF
j_call: TRBJ2-1; d_call: .; cdr3_length: 15; v_call: TRBV2; clone_size: few; cdr3_nt: TGTGCCAGCAGGGGGCTTGAGGGTGCCTACAATGAGCAGTTCTTC; cdr3_aa: CASRGLEGAYNEQFF
j_call: TRBJ2-1; d_call: TRBD2; cdr3_length: 14; v_call: TRBV3-1; clone_size: few; cdr3_nt: TGTGCCAGCGGGGGGACTAGCCGTGACAATGAGCAGTTCTTC; cdr3_aa: CASGGTSRDNEQFF
j_call: TRBJ2-1; d_call: TRBD2; cdr3_length: 17; v_call: TRBV28; clone_size: .; cdr3_nt: TGTGCCAGCAGCCGGGTGACTAGCGGAGACTCCTACAATGAGCAGTTCTTC; cdr3_aa: CASSRVTSGDSYNEQFF
j_call: TRBJ2-5; d_call: .; cdr3_length: 15; v_call: TRBV25-1; clone_size: few; cdr3_nt: TGTGCCAGCAGTGAACAGGGACAAGACCGAGAGACCCAGTACTTC; cdr3_aa: CASSEQGQDRETQYF
j_call: TRBJ1-4; d_call: .; cdr3_length: 18; v_call: TRBV14; clone_size: few; cdr3_nt: TGTGCCAGCAGCCAAGCCGCATTGACAGGTGCAACTAATGAAAAACTGTTTTTT; cdr3_aa: CASSQAALTGATNEKLFF
j_call: TRBJ2-3; d_call: .; cdr3_length: 12; v_call: TRBV27; clone_size: .; cdr3_nt: TGTGCCAGCAGCGAGGGGGCAGATACGCAGTATTTT; cdr3_aa: CASSEGADTQYF
j_call: TRBJ2-2; d_call: .; cdr3_length: 16; v_call: TRBV6-1; clone_size: many; cdr3_nt: TGTGCCAGCAGGGTGGAGACAGCTTCGAACACCGGGGAGCTGTTTTTT; cdr3_aa: CASRVETASNTGELFF
j_call: TRBJ2-7; d_call: .; cdr3_length: 15; v_call: TRBV27; clone_size: few; cdr3_nt: TGTGCCAGCAGTTTAAAGGCTAGCCAGTTTTACGAGCAGTACTTC; cdr3_aa: CASSLKASQFYEQYF
j_call: TRBJ1-1; d_call: .; cdr3_length: 15; v_call: TRBV14; clone_size: .; cdr3_nt: TGTGCCAGCAGCCATCAAACGGGGGTTTACACTGAAGCTTTCTTT; cdr3_aa: CASSHQTGVYTEAFF
j_call: TRBJ2-7; d_call: TRBD2; cdr3_length: 13; v_call: TRBV29-1; clone_size: many; cdr3_nt: TGCAGCCACACTAGCGGGAGATCCTACGAGCAGTACTTC; cdr3_aa: CSHTSGRSYEQYF
j_call: TRBJ1-2; d_call: TRBD1; cdr3_length: 14; v_call: TRBV9; clone_size: few; cdr3_nt: TGTGCCAGCAGCACCTCAGGGGGTGACTATGGCTACACCTTC; cdr3_aa: CASSTSGGDYGYTF
j_call: TRBJ2-7; d_call: .; cdr3_length: 15; v_call: TRBV15; clone_size: .; cdr3_nt: TGTGCCACCAGCGGAGACGGGGTGAGCTCCTACGAGCAGTACTTC; cdr3_aa: CATSGDGVSSYEQYF
j_call: TRBJ2-7; d_call: .; cdr3_length: 12; v_call: TRBV27; clone_size: .; cdr3_nt: TGTGCCAGCATGGGGTTGCTGCGGGAGCAGTACTTC; cdr3_aa: CASMGLLREQYF
j_call: TRBJ2-1; d_call: .; cdr3_length: 13; v_call: TRBV7-2; clone_size: .; cdr3_nt: TGTGCCAGCAGCTTACTCGGGTACAATGAGCAGTTCTTC; cdr3_aa: CASSLLGYNEQFF
j_call: TRBJ1-2; d_call: .; cdr3_length: 14; v_call: TRBV20-1; clone_size: .; cdr3_nt: TGCAGTGCAGCCGGGGGGATCGGGTACTATGGCTACACCTTC; cdr3_aa: CSAAGGIGYYGYTF
j_call: TRBJ2-2; d_call: .; cdr3_length: 14; v_call: TRBV6-5; clone_size: .; cdr3_nt: TGTGCCAGCAGTTACGCCAGGGTGATCGGGGAGCTGTTTTTT; cdr3_aa: CASSYARVIGELFF
j_call: TRBJ2-2; d_call: .; cdr3_length: 13; v_call: TRBV7-3; clone_size: many; cdr3_nt: TGTGCCAGCAGCCCTGGGAACACCGGGGAGCTGTTTTTT; cdr3_aa: CASSPGNTGELFF
j_call: TRBJ2-1; d_call: TRBD2; cdr3_length: 14; v_call: TRBV12-3/TRBV12-4; clone_size: few; cdr3_nt: TGTGCCAGCTGCACGGGACTAGCGGTCAATGAGCAGTTCTTC; cdr3_aa: CASCTGLAVNEQFF
j_call: TRBJ1-5; d_call: .; cdr3_length: 15; v_call: TRBV7-2; clone_size: few; cdr3_nt: TGTGCCAGCAGCTCTGACCGGGATACAATCAGCCCCCAGCATTTT; cdr3_aa: CASSSDRDTISPQHF
j_call: TRBJ1-1; d_call: .; cdr3_length: 13; v_call: TRBV12-3/TRBV12-4; clone_size: few; cdr3_nt: TGTGCCAGCGGAAGGACAGCCGGGAGCACGGCTTTCTTT; cdr3_aa: CASGRTAGSTAFF
j_call: TRBJ1-5; d_call: .; cdr3_length: 15; v_call: TRBV27; clone_size: .; cdr3_nt: TGTGCCAGCAGTTTATCCCGGGCCGTCAATCAGCCCCAGCATTTT; cdr3_aa: CASSLSRAVNQPQHF
j_call: TRBJ2-1; d_call: TRBD1; cdr3_length: 15; v_call: TRBV7-9; clone_size: .; cdr3_nt: TGTGCCAGCAGCTTAGTGGGTGCAGGGGGCAATGAGCAGTTCTTC; cdr3_aa: CASSLVGAGGNEQFF
j_call: TRBJ2-1; d_call: TRBD1; cdr3_length: 15; v_call: TRBV7-9; clone_size: few; cdr3_nt: TGTGCCAGCAGCTCGACAGGGGTGTCCTACAATGAGCAGTTCTTC; cdr3_aa: CASSSTGVSYNEQFF
j_call: TRBJ1-6; d_call: .; cdr3_length: 16; v_call: TRBV9; clone_size: .; cdr3_nt: TGTGCCAGCAGCCCCTCGGACACCGGCTATAATTCACCCCTCCACTTT; cdr3_aa: CASSPSDTGYNSPLHF
j_call: TRBJ1-6; d_call: .; cdr3_length: 15; v_call: TRBV5-1; clone_size: .; cdr3_nt: TGCGCCAGCAGCTTGGCCGAGGCAGGAAGCTCACCCCTCCACTTT; cdr3_aa: CASSLAEAGSSPLHF
j_call: TRBJ2-7; d_call: .; cdr3_length: 15; v_call: TRBV20-1; clone_size: few; cdr3_nt: TGCAGTGCTTCTCCACCGGGACTCCCTCATTACGAGCAGTACTTC; cdr3_aa: CSASPPGLPHYEQYF
j_call: TRBJ2-5; d_call: TRBD1; cdr3_length: 15; v_call: TRBV7-9; clone_size: .; cdr3_nt: TGTGCCAGCAGCAACCGGGACAGGGTCTACGAGACCCAGTACTTC; cdr3_aa: CASSNRDRVYETQYF
j_call: TRBJ2-7; d_call: .; cdr3_length: 15; v_call: TRBV9; clone_size: many; cdr3_nt: TGTGCCAGCAGCCCCGATGGAGGAGGGCCTTACGAGCAGTACTTC; cdr3_aa: CASSPDGGGPYEQYF
j_call: TRBJ2-1; d_call: TRBD2; cdr3_length: 15; v_call: TRBV27; clone_size: .; cdr3_nt: TGTGCCAGCAGTTTTGGGACTAGCGGGAGTAATGAGCAGTTCTTC; cdr3_aa: CASSFGTSGSNEQFF
j_call: TRBJ1-2; d_call: .; cdr3_length: 14; v_call: TRBV24-1; clone_size: many; cdr3_nt: TGTGCCACCAGTGATTTGGCAGGTGGAGGAGGCTACACCTTC; cdr3_aa: CATSDLAGGGGYTF
j_call: TRBJ2-1; d_call: .; cdr3_length: 15; v_call: TRBV25-1; clone_size: few; cdr3_nt: TGTGCCAGCAGCGGTGGGGACATCGCCAACAATGAGCAGTTCTTC; cdr3_aa: CASSGGDIANNEQFF
j_call: TRBJ2-2; d_call: TRBD1; cdr3_length: 13; v_call: TRBV7-9; clone_size: .; cdr3_nt: TGCTCGGGACAGGGATCGAACACCGGGGAGCTGTTTTTT; cdr3_aa: CSGQGSNTGELFF
j_call: TRBJ1-1; d_call: .; cdr3_length: 12; v_call: TRBV6-5; clone_size: .; cdr3_nt: TGTGCCAGCAGTTACTCGATGGGAGAAGCTTTCTTT; cdr3_aa: CASSYSMGEAFF
j_call: TRBJ1-2; d_call: .; cdr3_length: 13; v_call: TRBV27; clone_size: .; cdr3_nt: TGTGCCAGCAGTTTATCCACAGTGTCTGGCTACACCTTC; cdr3_aa: CASSLSTVSGYTF
j_call: TRBJ1-4; d_call: .; cdr3_length: 13; v_call: TRBV29-1; clone_size: .; cdr3_nt: TGCAGCGTTGAAAGCGTGAACACAGGCAAACTGTTTTTT; cdr3_aa: CSVESVNTGKLFF
j_call: TRBJ1-1; d_call: TRBD1; cdr3_length: 15; v_call: TRBV5-1; clone_size: .; cdr3_nt: TGCGCCAGCAGCAGAGGGGACAGGGGGAACACTGAAGCTTTCTTT; cdr3_aa: CASSRGDRGNTEAFF
j_call: TRBJ2-7; d_call: .; cdr3_length: 15; v_call: TRBV5-6; clone_size: few; cdr3_nt: TGTGCCAGCATGAGCGAGAAACCCAACCCCTACGAGCAGTACTTC; cdr3_aa: CASMSEKPNPYEQYF
j_call: TRBJ2-7; d_call: TRBD2; cdr3_length: 12; v_call: TRBV2; clone_size: .; cdr3_nt: TGTGCCAGCAGCGTCGCGGGAGAAGAGCAGTACTTC; cdr3_aa: CASSVAGEEQYF
j_call: TRBJ2-3; d_call: .; cdr3_length: 14; v_call: TRBV9; clone_size: .; cdr3_nt: TGTGCCAGCAGCGTAGGGACAGACACAGATACGCAGTATTTT; cdr3_aa: CASSVGTDTDTQYF
j_call: TRBJ2-1; d_call: TRBD2; cdr3_length: 17; v_call: TRBV6-1; clone_size: few; cdr3_nt: TGTGCCAGCATAGGGGCTAGCGGGAGGAGATCCTACAATGAGCAGTTCTTC; cdr3_aa: CASIGASGRRSYNEQFF
j_call: TRBJ2-5; d_call: .; cdr3_length: 14; v_call: TRBV10-3; clone_size: few; cdr3_nt: TGTGCCATCAGTGAAGGGGGGCAACAAGAGACCCAGTACTTC; cdr3_aa: CAISEGGQQETQYF
j_call: TRBJ1-5; d_call: .; cdr3_length: 15; v_call: TRBV3-2; clone_size: medium-sized; cdr3_nt: TGTGCCAGCAGCCATGACTATAATAGCAATCAGCCCCAGCATTTT; cdr3_aa: CASSHDYNSNQPQHF
j_call: TRBJ2-7; d_call: TRBD1; cdr3_length: 14; v_call: TRBV12-5; clone_size: few; cdr3_nt: TGTGCTAGTGGTTCTGGACAGGGGTTCTACGAGCAGTACTTC; cdr3_aa: CASGSGQGFYEQYF
j_call: TRBJ2-2; d_call: .; cdr3_length: 14; v_call: TRBV12-5; clone_size: .; cdr3_nt: TGTGCTAGTACTCGAACAGGGAGGACCGGGGAGCTGTTTTTT; cdr3_aa: CASTRTGRTGELFF